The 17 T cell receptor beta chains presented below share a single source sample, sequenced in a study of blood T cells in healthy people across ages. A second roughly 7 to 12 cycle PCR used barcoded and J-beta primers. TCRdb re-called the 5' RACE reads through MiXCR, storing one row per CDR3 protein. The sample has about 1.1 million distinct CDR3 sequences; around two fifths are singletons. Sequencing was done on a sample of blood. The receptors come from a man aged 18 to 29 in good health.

The CDR3 coding sequence is TGTGCCTGGAGTGTGAGGGGGACCCCCTACAATGAGCAGTACTTC. Translation gives CAWSVRGTPYNEQYF. The chain has TRBV30 and TRBJ2-7; the D gene is possibly TRBD1 (6 bases). With 0 bases removed from V and 7 bases from J, the gap between germline ends came to 19 bases. The germline gives CDR1 GTSNPN, CDR2 SVGIG (reference sequence). This CDR3 spans 15 amino acids.

The CDR3 DNA reads TGTGCCAGCAGCGGGGACGGAATCTCCTACAATGAGCAGTACTTC. This translates into CASSGDGISYNEQYF. The chain carries TRBV9 and TRBJ2-1; D may match TRBD1 or TRBD2 (5 bases each). The assigned J gene may be wrong: the sequence end matches TRBJ2-7 better. In germline, CDR1 is SGDLS, CDR2 YYNGEE. The CDR3 totals 15 residues.

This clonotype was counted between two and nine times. CDR3 residues: CASSYGKNTEAFF. CDR3 in DNA: TGTGCCAGCAGTTACGGCAAGAACACTGAAGCTTTCTTT. This chain uses TRBV6-5 with TRBJ1-1, with unresolved D. The germline V gene encodes CDR1 MNHEY and CDR2 SVGAGI. Trimming pared 2 bases from V and 1 base from J, leaving 5 bases between. The CDR3 has 13 residues.

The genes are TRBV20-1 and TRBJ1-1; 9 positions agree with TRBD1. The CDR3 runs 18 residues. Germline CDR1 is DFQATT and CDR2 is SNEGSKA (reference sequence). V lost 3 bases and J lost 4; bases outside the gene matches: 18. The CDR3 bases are TGCAGTGCTAGGGTTTACACGGGACAGGGTTCAGGCGGCACTGAAGCTTTCTTT. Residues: CSARVYTGQGSGGTEAFF.

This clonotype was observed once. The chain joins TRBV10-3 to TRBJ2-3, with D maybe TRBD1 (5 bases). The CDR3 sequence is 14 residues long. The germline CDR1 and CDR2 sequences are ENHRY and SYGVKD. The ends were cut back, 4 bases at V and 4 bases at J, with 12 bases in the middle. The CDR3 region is CAISGPGSADTQYF. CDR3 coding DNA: TGTGCCATCAGTGGACCAGGGTCAGCAGATACGCAGTATTTT.

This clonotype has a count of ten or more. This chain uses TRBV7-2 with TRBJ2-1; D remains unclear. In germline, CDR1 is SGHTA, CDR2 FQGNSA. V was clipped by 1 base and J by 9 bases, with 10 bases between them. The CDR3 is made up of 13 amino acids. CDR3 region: CASSLGGGGEQFF. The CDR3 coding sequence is TGTGCCAGCAGCTTAGGCGGTGGTGGTGAGCAGTTCTTC. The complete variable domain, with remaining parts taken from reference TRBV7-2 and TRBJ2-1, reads GAGVSQSPSNKVTEKGKDVELRCDPISGHTALYWYRQSLGQGLEFLIYFQGNSAPDKSGLPSDRFSAERTGGSVSTLTIQRTQQEDSAVYLCASSLGGGGEQFFGPGTRLTVL.

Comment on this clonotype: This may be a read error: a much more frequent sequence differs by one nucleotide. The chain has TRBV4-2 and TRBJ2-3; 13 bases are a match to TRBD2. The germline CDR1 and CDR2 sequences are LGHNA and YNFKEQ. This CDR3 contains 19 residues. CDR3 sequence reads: CVSSPQLAGGTQSTDTQYF. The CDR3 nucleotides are TGTGTCAGCAGCCCTCAACTAGCGGGGGGGACACAAAGCACAGATACGCAGTATTTT.

CDR3 loop: CATSDSTGVNYGYTF. The CDR3 DNA reads TGTGCCACCAGTGATTCGACAGGGGTCAACTATGGCTACACCTTC. The chain uses TRBV24-1 and TRBJ1-2; the match to TRBD1 covers 8 bases. The germline gives CDR1 KGHDR, CDR2 SFDVKD. The CDR3 contains 15 residues. V trimming: 2 bases; J trimming: 2 bases; junction bases outside the gene matches: 3.

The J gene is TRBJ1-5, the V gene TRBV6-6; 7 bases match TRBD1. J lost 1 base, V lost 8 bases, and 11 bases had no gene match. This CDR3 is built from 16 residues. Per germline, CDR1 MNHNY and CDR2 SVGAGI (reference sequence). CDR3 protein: CASRSSGTVSNQPQHF. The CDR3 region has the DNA TGTGCCAGCCGATCTTCCGGGACAGTGAGCAATCAGCCCCAGCATTTT.

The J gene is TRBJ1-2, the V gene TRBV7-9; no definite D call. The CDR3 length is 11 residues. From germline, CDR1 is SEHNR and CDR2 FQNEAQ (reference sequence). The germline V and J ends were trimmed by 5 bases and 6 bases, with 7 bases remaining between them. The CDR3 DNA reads TGTGCCAGCAGCATCATGGATGGCTACACCTTC. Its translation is CASSIMDGYTF.

The chain's CDR3 is CSASRSWQANTGELFF. In DNA, the CDR3 is TGCAGTGCTAGTCGCTCTTGGCAAGCGAACACCGGGGAGCTGTTTTTT. The genes are TRBV20-1 and TRBJ2-2; no definite D call. V dropped 3 bases and J dropped 0 bases, with 14 bases sitting between them. The V gene's germline CDR1 is DFQATT and CDR2 SNEGSKA (reference sequence). There are 16 residues in the CDR3.

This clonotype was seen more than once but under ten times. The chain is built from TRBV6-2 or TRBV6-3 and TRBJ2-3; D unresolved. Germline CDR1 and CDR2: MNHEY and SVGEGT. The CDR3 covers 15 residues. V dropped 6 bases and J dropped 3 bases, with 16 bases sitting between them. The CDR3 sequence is CASRTDTIGTDTQYF. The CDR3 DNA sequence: TGTGCCAGCAGGACGGATACTATTGGGACAGATACGCAGTATTTT.

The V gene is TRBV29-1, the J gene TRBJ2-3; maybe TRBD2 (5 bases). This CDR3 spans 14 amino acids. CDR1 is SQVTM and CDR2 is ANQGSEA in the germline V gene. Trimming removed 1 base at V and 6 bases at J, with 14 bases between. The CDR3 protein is CSVEGGLPADTQYF. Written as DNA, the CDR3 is TGCAGCGTTGAAGGAGGGCTGCCCGCGGATACGCAGTATTTT.

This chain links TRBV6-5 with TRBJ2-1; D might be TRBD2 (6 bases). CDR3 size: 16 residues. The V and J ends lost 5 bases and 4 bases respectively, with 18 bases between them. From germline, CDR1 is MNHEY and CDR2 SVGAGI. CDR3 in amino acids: CASSRPSRGNYNEQFF. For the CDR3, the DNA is TGTGCCAGCAGTCGCCCCTCCCGGGGGAATTACAATGAGCAGTTCTTC.

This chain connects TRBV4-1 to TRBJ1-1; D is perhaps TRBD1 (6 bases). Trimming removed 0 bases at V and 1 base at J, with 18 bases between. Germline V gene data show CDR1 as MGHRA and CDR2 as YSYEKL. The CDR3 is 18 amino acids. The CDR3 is CASSQETLVRGANTEAFF. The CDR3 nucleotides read TGCGCCAGCAGCCAAGAAACCTTGGTGCGGGGGGCGAACACTGAAGCTTTCTTT.

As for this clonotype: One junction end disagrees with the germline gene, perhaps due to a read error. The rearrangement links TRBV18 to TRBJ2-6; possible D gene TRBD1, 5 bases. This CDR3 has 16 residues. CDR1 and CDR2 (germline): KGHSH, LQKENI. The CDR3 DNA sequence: TGTGCCAGCTCAAGGGTCCAACCCTCTGGGGCCGACGTCCTGACTTTC. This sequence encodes CASSRVQPSGADVLTF.

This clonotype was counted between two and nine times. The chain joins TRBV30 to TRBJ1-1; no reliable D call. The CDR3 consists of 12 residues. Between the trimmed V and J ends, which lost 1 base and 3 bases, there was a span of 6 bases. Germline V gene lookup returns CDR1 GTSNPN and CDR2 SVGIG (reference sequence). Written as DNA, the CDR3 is TGTGCCTGGAGTGACGCCGACACTGAAGCTTTCTTT. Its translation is CAWSDADTEAFF.